This TCR beta chain was recorded in a study of cytomegalovirus exposure and HLA in healthy donors. The PCR ran on 60 Vbeta and 13 Jbeta primers. Clones were sequenced by immunoSEQ multiplex PCR, and TCRdb holds only the in-frame ones, with some missing. The sample carries about 140,000 clones, around three quarters recorded once. Germline V gene data show CDR1 as ENHRY and CDR2 as SYGVKD. V lost 0 bases to trimming and J lost 7 bases, with 4 bases between them. This CDR3 comprises 12 residues. This rearrangement joins TRBV10-3 to TRBJ2-1; D remains unclear. The sequencing sample was made of PBMCs. The clonotype was recovered from a woman between 55 and 75 years old in good health and CMV-seropositive. The CDR3 protein is CAISESENEQFF. As DNA, the CDR3 is TGTGCCATCAGTGAGTCCGAGAATGAGCAGTTCTTC.